Following are 15 T cell receptor beta chains from one sample sequenced in a study of blood T cell repertoires in COVID-19. Profiled with immunoSEQ multiplex PCR; TCRdb holds only in-frame clones, not every one. The sample has over 200,000 clones; around 80% are singletons. What was sequenced was PBMCs or T cells enriched from blood (not recorded which). The receptors were gathered from a man in his sixties who had recovered from COVID-19.

The gene calls are TRBV3-1 (or the pseudogene TRBV3-2) and TRBJ1-2; D possibly corresponds to TRBD1 (5 bases). This CDR3 spans 13 amino acids. Germline CDR1 is LGHDT and CDR2 is YNNKEL (reference sequence). Trimming shortened V by 4 bases and J by 7 bases, and 13 bases separated the two germline ends. Written as DNA, the CDR3 is TGTGCCAGCAGCCTTGGGGCAGGGTCTGGCTACACCTTC. Translation gives CASSLGAGSGYTF.

The chain couples TRBV30 to TRBJ1-1; D not resolved. V was shortened by 3 bases and J by 0 bases, with 5 bases between the two germline ends. Germline CDR1 GTSNPN, CDR2 SVGIG (reference sequence). The CDR3 runs 12 residues. CDR3 DNA: TGTGCCTGGAGACTTTTGAACACTGAAGCTTTCTTT. Translating gives CAWRLLNTEAFF.

The chain combines TRBV30 with TRBJ1-6; D not certain. V lost 0 bases and J lost 7, with 13 bases in between. CDR3 length: 15 residues. The V gene's germline CDR1 is GTSNPN and CDR2 SVGIG (reference sequence). The CDR3 spells CAWSVREMGNSPLHF. The CDR3 bases are TGTGCCTGGAGTGTTCGGGAAATGGGGAATTCACCCCTCCACTTT.

This clone was found once. This chain uses TRBV20-1 with TRBJ2-7, with D perhaps TRBD2 (6 bases). Germline V gene sequence: CDR1 DFQATT, CDR2 SNEGSKA (reference sequence). With 3 bases removed from V and 2 bases from J, the gap between germline ends came to 11 bases. The CDR3 spans 13 residues. Here the CDR3 reads CSASLGGAYEQYF. The CDR3 nucleotides read TGCAGTGCTAGTCTCGGCGGGGCCTACGAGCAGTACTTC.

The chain is built from TRBV5-5 and TRBJ2-1; 8 nucleotides line up with TRBD2. In germline, CDR1 is SGHKS, CDR2 YYEKEE (reference sequence). V was pared by 0 bases and J by 8 bases, with 7 bases of the junction left unmatched. The CDR3 length is 15 residues. As DNA, the CDR3 is TGTGCCAGCAGCTTGGAAGGCGGGGGGCCCCATGAGCAGTTCTTC. It translates to CASSLEGGGPHEQFF.

The chain is built from TRBV19 and TRBJ2-1; D remains ambiguous. The ends were cut back, 2 bases at V and 6 bases at J, with 11 bases in the middle. Germline-derived CDR1 and CDR2 are LNHDA and SQIVND (reference sequence). CDR3 length: 14 residues. CDR3 nucleotides: TGTGCCAGTAGTATAAGTGTACAGTCCAATGAGCAGTTCTTC. It is translated as CASSISVQSNEQFF.

J is TRBJ2-3 and V is TRBV5-1; 10 nucleotides match TRBD2. CDR1 SGHRS and CDR2 YFSETQ come from the germline V gene. Trimming cost V 3 bases and J 3 bases; bases outside gene matches: 4. CDR3 length equals 15 residues. The chain's CDR3 is CASSSSSGGTDTQYF. CDR3 DNA: TGCGCCAGCAGCTCCTCTAGCGGGGGAACAGATACGCAGTATTTT.

This clone appeared once. The chain is built from TRBV5-4 and TRBJ2-5; 9 bases match TRBD1. J was trimmed by 5 bases and V by 4 bases; bases with no gene match: 9. Germline loops: CDR1 SGHNT, CDR2 YYREEE (reference sequence). This CDR3 is built from 15 residues. As DNA, the CDR3 is TGTGCCAGCAGCAGAACAGGGGGCGCATTGGAGACCCAGTACTTC. This sequence encodes CASSRTGGALETQYF.

The chain employs TRBV4-2 and TRBJ1-1; TRBD1 aligns across 7 bases. V trimming: 4 bases; J trimming: 9 bases; junction bases outside the gene matches: 11. CDR3 size: 14 residues. Germline CDR1 reads LGHNA; CDR2 reads YNFKEQ. This chain's CDR3 is CASSPTGDRAQAFF. The DNA of the CDR3 is TGTGCCAGCAGCCCGACCGGAGACAGGGCTCAAGCTTTCTTT.

This chain links TRBV7-2 with TRBJ1-3; no reliable D call. V was trimmed by 1 base and J by 4 bases, leaving 11 bases between them. CDR1 and CDR2 (germline): SGHTA, FQGNSA. The CDR3 consists of 15 residues. DNA of the CDR3: TGTGCCAGCAGCTTAGTATCGGGTTCAGGAAACACCATATATTTT. Translating it yields CASSLVSGSGNTIYF.

Note on this clone: Other DNA sequences in the sample encode the same CDR3. The V call is TRBV6-4, the J call TRBJ2-3; TRBD2 matches 8 bases. V was pared by 0 bases and J by 2 bases, with 1 base of the junction left unmatched. This CDR3 has 15 residues. Germline assignment: CDR1 MRHNA and CDR2 SNTAGT. CDR3 in DNA: TGTGCCAGCAGTGACTCAGCGGGGGCCACAGATACGCAGTATTTT. Its protein product is CASSDSAGATDTQYF.

This rearrangement joins TRBV6-4 to TRBJ2-2; perhaps TRBD1 as D (5 bases). Germline V gene lookup returns CDR1 MRHNA and CDR2 SNTAGT. There are 14 residues in the CDR3. Between the trimmed V and J ends, which lost 6 bases and 1 base, there was a span of 9 bases. CDR3 region: CASSRALNTGELFF. The CDR3 DNA sequence: TGTGCCAGCAGCAGGGCCTTGAACACCGGGGAGCTGTTTTTT.

This chain links TRBV7-2 with TRBJ1-1; 9 bases match TRBD1. The J segment lost 0 bases and the V segment lost 3 bases, leaving 2 bases of the junction unmatched. The V gene's germline CDR1 is SGHTA and CDR2 FQGNSA. This CDR3 has 15 residues. As DNA, the CDR3 is TGTGCCAGCAGCTTGGGGGACAGGGTGAACACTGAAGCTTTCTTT. Translating it yields CASSLGDRVNTEAFF.

J is TRBJ1-4 and V is TRBV6-5; no clear D gene. V was pared by 3 bases and J by 7 bases, with 15 bases between. Germline loops: CDR1 MNHEY, CDR2 SVGAGI. The CDR3 has 15 residues. CDR3 region: CASSYSVDPGEKLFF. The CDR3 region has the DNA TGTGCCAGCAGTTATTCAGTTGACCCGGGTGAAAAACTGTTTTTT.

The chain carries TRBV11-3 and TRBJ2-7; 7 bases align to TRBD2. V gave up 1 base and J gave up 3 bases; unmatched junction bases: 6. This CDR3 comprises 15 residues. Germline lookup yields CDR1 SGHNT and CDR2 YENEEA. CDR3 bases: TGTGCCAGCAGCTTAGGCGGGACTACTATCTACGAGCAGTACTTC. Protein sequence: CASSLGGTTIYEQYF.